Below are 29 T cell receptor beta chains sequenced from a single sample in a study of beta chain features in type 1 diabetes. TCRB transcripts that were expressed got sequenced, as all of the isolated RNA had been reverse transcribed. The assay was immunoSEQ multiplex PCR, and TCRdb's table has in-frame clones only and misses some. The repertoire consists of about 320,000 clones, with around 13% occurring once and the leading ten covering approximately 6.7%. The sample taken for sequencing was central memory CD4+ T cells from blood. Receptors were obtained from a young man in good health.

This sequence joins TRBV19 and TRBJ1-4, with TRBD1 as a possible D gene (5 bases). Trimming removed 5 bases at V and 10 bases at J, with 11 bases between. Germline lookup yields CDR1 LNHDA and CDR2 SQIVND (reference sequence). The CDR3 covers 12 residues. The CDR3 region is CASSQNGGKLFF. Here the CDR3 DNA reads TGTGCCAGTAGTCAAAACGGGGGAAAACTGTTTTTT.

A single count supports this clone. The genes are TRBV5-6 and TRBJ2-3; D possibly corresponds to TRBD2 (6 bases). Germline V gene data show CDR1 as SGHDT and CDR2 as YYEEEE. The CDR3 loop spans 17 amino acids. The V end was cut by 0 bases, the J end by 7 bases, with 21 bases between. In DNA, the CDR3 is TGTGCCAGCAGCTTGGGGGTGGCCAGCGGGCCGGATAATACGCAGTATTTT. This codes for CASSLGVASGPDNTQYF.

The V call is TRBV28, the J call TRBJ2-7, with TRBD1 matching 8 bases. The V segment lost 4 bases and the J segment 12 bases; nucleotides outside the gene matches: 8. Germline V gives CDR1 MDHEN, CDR2 SYDVKM. This CDR3 is built from 12 residues. Written as DNA, the CDR3 is TGTGCCAGCAGTTCCCGACAGGGGAGACTGTACTTC. This encodes CASSSRQGRLYF.

This clone has only a few counts. CDR3 loop: CASSYTTGPSDQPQHF. CDR3 in DNA: TGTGCCAGCAGTTACACGACCGGGCCCAGCGATCAGCCCCAGCATTTT. The chain combines TRBV6-6 with TRBJ1-5; D gene ambiguous. This CDR3 has 16 residues. V was clipped by 2 bases and J by 5 bases, with 16 bases between them. CDR1 is MNHNY, CDR2 SVGAGI, per germline (reference sequence).

The chain links TRBV6-4 to TRBJ2-7, with unresolved D. There are 10 residues in the CDR3. CDR1 and CDR2 from the germline V gene are MRHNA and SNTAGT. V was trimmed by 5 bases and J by 5 bases, leaving 4 bases between them. This CDR3 is CASSYNEQYF. CDR3 in DNA: TGTGCCAGCAGTTACAACGAGCAGTACTTC.

This clone was observed a handful of times. The chain is built from TRBV29-1 and TRBJ2-3; D not resolved. The V end lost 4 bases, the J end lost 2 bases, and 4 bases lay between the germline ends. The CDR3 sequence is 11 residues long. Germline loops: CDR1 SQVTM, CDR2 ANQGSEA. The CDR3 spells CSVGTTDTQYF. The DNA of the CDR3 is TGCAGCGTTGGCACCACAGATACGCAGTATTTT.

The rearrangement joins TRBV7-9 to TRBJ2-2; D is uncertain. The V gene lost 3 bases and the J gene lost 5 bases, with 7 bases spanning the gap. Germline assignment: CDR1 SEHNR and CDR2 FQNEAQ (reference sequence). The CDR3 extends over 13 amino acids. This CDR3 is CASSFGQTGELFF. In DNA form, the CDR3 reads TGTGCCAGCAGCTTCGGGCAAACCGGGGAGCTGTTTTTT.

V usage is TRBV20-1 and J usage is TRBJ1-1; weak D call: TRBD1 (6 bases). The germline CDR1 and CDR2 sequences are DFQATT and SNEGSKA (reference sequence). The CDR3 contains 11 residues. V lost 3 bases, J lost 7 bases, and 9 bases lay in between. CDR3 coding DNA: TGCAGTGCTAGGGGGACATTTGAAGCTTTCTTT. Encoded protein: CSARGTFEAFF.

This chain connects TRBV29-1 to TRBJ2-3, with D possibly matching TRBD1 (6 bases). This CDR3 is 12 amino acids long. The germline gives CDR1 SQVTM, CDR2 ANQGSEA. V was pared by 5 bases and J by 3 bases, with 9 bases between. CDR3 bases: TGCAGCGTTCACAGGGAAACAGATACGCAGTATTTT. Its protein product is CSVHRETDTQYF.

This clone was found a few times. Here the CDR3 reads CASSQDGLLGQPQHF. In nucleotides, the CDR3 is TGCGCCAGCAGCCAAGACGGACTCCTCGGACAGCCCCAGCATTTT. The chain has TRBV4-3 and TRBJ1-5; D is unclear. The CDR3 has 15 amino acids. The ends were cut back, 0 bases at V and 7 bases at J, with 13 bases in the middle. The germline V gene encodes CDR1 LGHNA and CDR2 YSLEER.

This clone was observed a few times. The chain recombines TRBV11-2 with TRBJ2-7; 12 nucleotides match TRBD2. The germline CDR1 and CDR2 sequences are SGHAT and FQNNGV. The CDR3 contains 13 residues. CDR3 region: CASSFRPSGRVDV. The CDR3, as DNA: TGTGCCAGCAGCTTTAGGCCTAGCGGGAGGGTAGACGTC.

This chain links TRBV4-1 with TRBJ2-1; 10 positions match TRBD2. This CDR3 spans 16 amino acids. CDR1 and CDR2 (germline): MGHRA, YSYEKL. V shed 7 bases and J 3 bases; nucleotides not matched to a gene: 9. CDR3 amino acids: CASISTTSGFYNEQFF. CDR3 in DNA: TGCGCCAGCATCTCAACGACTAGCGGGTTCTACAATGAGCAGTTCTTC.

V usage is TRBV28 and J usage is TRBJ1-1; the match to TRBD1 covers 8 bases. This CDR3 has 14 amino acids. Germline trimming cut 3 bases from V and 2 bases from J; bases unmatched to any gene: 2. Germline-derived CDR1 and CDR2 are MDHEN and SYDVKM. CDR3 protein: CASSLGQENTEAFF. The CDR3, as DNA: TGTGCCAGCAGTTTGGGACAGGAAAACACTGAAGCTTTCTTT.

This clone showed up just a few times. The chain links TRBV5-5 to TRBJ2-1, with TRBD2 matching 11 bases. Germline V lookup: CDR1 SGHKS, CDR2 YYEKEE (reference sequence). With V trimmed by 3 bases and J by 3 bases, 5 bases remained unmatched. The CDR3 totals 16 residues. This chain's CDR3 is CASSSGLADIYNEQFF. As DNA, the CDR3 is TGTGCCAGCAGCTCGGGACTAGCGGACATCTACAATGAGCAGTTCTTC.

This clone was seen only a few times. The CDR3 DNA reads TGTGCCAGCAGCTTGGGGGGAACTGGGGCCAACGTCCTGACTTTC. It specifies CASSLGGTGANVLTF. This chain uses TRBV5-4 with TRBJ2-6; D gene unclear. Germline assignment: CDR1 SGHNT and CDR2 YYREEE (reference sequence). The CDR3 consists of 15 residues. V lost 0 bases and J lost 2, with 6 bases in between.

This clone was seen at least ten times. J is TRBJ2-1 and V is TRBV7-2; 10 bases agree with TRBD2. The CDR3 loop spans 14 amino acids. The germline gives CDR1 SGHTA, CDR2 FQGNSA. The V and J ends lost 1 base and 9 bases, in that order; junction bases with no gene match: 3. CDR3 region: CASSLERGGGEQFF. The DNA for the CDR3 is TGTGCCAGCAGCTTAGAGCGGGGGGGCGGTGAGCAGTTCTTC.

This clone appeared many times. Other nucleotide sequences in the sample specify the same CDR3. CDR3 coding DNA: TGTGCCAGCTCACCGCCTGGGGGGCGGTCATACGAGCAGTACTTC. It yields the protein CASSPPGGRSYEQYF. J is TRBJ2-7 and V is TRBV18; D could derive from TRBD1 or TRBD2 (6 bases each). In germline, CDR1 is KGHSH, CDR2 LQKENI. This CDR3 is built from 15 residues. Trimming shortened V by 3 bases and J by 4 bases, and 16 bases separated the two germline ends.

This clone was counted only a few times. The same CDR3 can be traced to other DNA sequences in this sample. The V call is TRBV9, the J call TRBJ2-5; D call uncertain. Trimming left V 1 base short and J 5 bases short, with 9 bases between. The CDR3 has 13 residues. The germline CDR1 and CDR2 sequences are SGDLS and YYNGEE. The CDR3: CASSVSGSETQYF. DNA of the CDR3: TGTGCCAGCAGCGTATCAGGCTCGGAGACCCAGTACTTC.

The genes are TRBV14 and TRBJ1-6; tentatively, D is TRBD1 (6 bases). V was shortened by 4 bases and J by 8 bases, with 9 bases between the two germline ends. The CDR3 is 13 residues long. Germline values: CDR1 SGHDN, CDR2 FVKESK. The DNA for the CDR3 is TGTGCCAGCAGCCGCAACAGGGATTCACCCCTCCACTTT. As protein: CASSRNRDSPLHF.

This clone was seen a few times. DNA of the CDR3: TGTGCCAGCAGCCAGGGCCACAATTCACCCCTCCACTTT. This sequence encodes CASSQGHNSPLHF. J is TRBJ1-6 and V is TRBV14; D unclear. Trimming stripped 3 bases from V and 7 bases from J, with 7 bases between. Germline-derived CDR1 and CDR2 are SGHDN and FVKESK. The length of the CDR3 is 13 residues.

This clone appeared a few times. The chain couples TRBV2 to TRBJ1-5; 7 nucleotides agree with TRBD1. CDR1 is SNHLY and CDR2 is FYNNEI in the germline V gene. The V gene end was trimmed by 4 bases and the J gene end by 2 bases; junction bases not matched to a gene: 5. This CDR3 has 15 residues. CDR3 region: CASSGETGGNQPQHF. CDR3 coding DNA: TGTGCCAGCAGTGGGGAAACAGGGGGCAATCAGCCCCAGCATTTT.

This clone came up a few times. V gene TRBV6-1 combines with J gene TRBJ1-2, with 9 bases that match TRBD1. Germline V gives CDR1 MNHNS, CDR2 SASEGT. V shed 8 bases, J shed 7 bases, and the junction held 11 bases outside the gene matches. CDR3 length: 14 residues. The CDR3 nucleotides are TGTGCCAGCGAACAGGGGGCTTTCGATGGTGGCTACACCTTC. Translating gives CASEQGAFDGGYTF.

This clone occurred a few times. The rearrangement uses TRBV4-1 and TRBJ1-2; D is undetermined. Germline CDR1 is MGHRA and CDR2 is YSYEKL. This CDR3 is 13 amino acids long. The V end was cut by 0 bases, the J end by 4 bases, with 6 bases between. The CDR3 coding sequence is TGCGCCAGCAGCCAAGACATTACCTATGGCTACACCTTC. Protein sequence: CASSQDITYGYTF.

The V call is TRBV2, the J call TRBJ1-2; TRBD1 matches at 8 bases. The CDR3 totals 14 residues. From germline, CDR1 is SNHLY and CDR2 FYNNEI. V dropped 6 bases and J dropped 7; count of bases not matched to a gene: 10. CDR3 sequence reads: CASRVQGVPTGYTF. The CDR3 DNA follows: TGTGCCAGCAGGGTACAGGGGGTCCCTACTGGCTACACCTTC.

The chain is built from TRBV23-1 and TRBJ1-1; D might be TRBD1 (6 bases). TRBV23-1 is an ORF for which the function is uncertain. This CDR3 has 18 amino acids. The V end lost 4 bases, the J end lost 4 bases, and 25 bases lay between the germline ends. The CDR3 DNA is TGCGCCAGCAGTCCCAACCACGGGGGCCTAGTTTATTGCACTGAAGCTTTCTTT. This gives the protein CASSPNHGGLVYCTEAFF.

This chain joins TRBV10-3 and TRBJ2-5; possibly TRBD1 for D (6 bases). This CDR3 is 14 amino acids long. The V and J ends lost 3 bases and 1 base respectively, with 9 bases between them. The germline V gene encodes CDR1 ENHRY and CDR2 SYGVKD. CDR3: CAISERTVQETQYF. The CDR3 DNA reads as TGTGCCATCAGTGAACGGACAGTCCAAGAGACCCAGTACTTC.

There are a few counts of this clone. The CDR3 DNA reads TGTGCCAGCAGCTTAATGCAGGGGGCGGCAATCAATGAGCAGTTCTTC. Protein product: CASSLMQGAAINEQFF. The chain combines TRBV7-3 with TRBJ2-1, with TRBD1 identical over 8 bases. Germline V gene data show CDR1 as SGHTA and CDR2 as FQGTGA. The V and J ends lost 1 base and 6 bases, in that order; junction bases with no gene match: 8. There are 16 residues in the CDR3.

This clone was picked up a small number of times. This chain connects TRBV29-1 to TRBJ2-5; D call uncertain. Germline CDR1 is SQVTM and CDR2 is ANQGSEA. The CDR3 covers 12 residues. V lost 6 bases and J 4 bases, leaving 12 bases between the germline ends. DNA of the CDR3: TGCAGCGTCGGCTCGAGTGGAGAGACCCAGTACTTC. The encoded protein is CSVGSSGETQYF.

CDR3 in amino acids: CASSLERGALLIQETQYF. The CDR3 nucleotides are TGTGCCAGCAGCTTGGAGCGGGGGGCCCTCTTAATCCAAGAGACCCAGTACTTC. The chain combines TRBV5-8 with TRBJ2-5, with 9 bases aligning to TRBD2. This CDR3 contains 18 residues. CDR1 is SGHTS and CDR2 is YDEGEE in the germline V gene. The J segment lost 1 base and the V segment lost 0 bases, leaving 10 bases of the junction unmatched.